Below, one T cell receptor (beta chain) is given with its context. The source of the sample is a study of shared clonotypes between healthy human individuals. The data were produced by immunoSEQ multiplex PCR, yet TCRdb's version contains in-frame clones alone and is incomplete. The sample yields roughly 2.1 million clones, about 92% seen once. Naive CD8 cells lacked CD45RO and underwent positive selection for CCR7, leaving out terminally differentiated effector memory CD45RA+ cells. The germline CDR1 and CDR2 sequences are MDHEN and SYDVKM. This CDR3 is 16 amino acids long. V was pared by 1 base and J by 10 bases, with 14 bases of the junction left unmatched.

The sequenced sample consisted of naive CD8+ T cells from PBMCs. V and J are TRBV28 and TRBJ1-1; 8 bases are a match to TRBD1. This receptor was obtained from a man aged 18 to 35 in good health. Some clones in this sample may be carry-over from other donors' samples. CDR3: CASSLSLGQGAIGAFF. The DNA of the CDR3 is TGTGCCAGCAGTTTATCCCTTGGGCAGGGGGCTATCGGAGCTTTCTTT.